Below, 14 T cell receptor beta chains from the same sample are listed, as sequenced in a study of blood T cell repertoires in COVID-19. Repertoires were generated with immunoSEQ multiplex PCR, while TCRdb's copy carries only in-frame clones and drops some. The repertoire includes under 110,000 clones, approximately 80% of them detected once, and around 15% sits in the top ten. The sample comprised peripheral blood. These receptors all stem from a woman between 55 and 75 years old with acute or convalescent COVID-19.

CDR3 nucleotides: TGTGCCAGCAGCCGCGGACAGGCCCACGAGCAGTACTTC. Amino acids: CASSRGQAHEQYF. The V gene is TRBV7-9, the J gene TRBJ2-7; 7 nucleotides agree with TRBD1. V lost 5 bases, J lost 5 bases, and 6 bases stayed unmatched. The CDR3 runs to 13 residues. CDR1 is SEHNR and CDR2 is FQNEAQ in the germline V gene (reference sequence).

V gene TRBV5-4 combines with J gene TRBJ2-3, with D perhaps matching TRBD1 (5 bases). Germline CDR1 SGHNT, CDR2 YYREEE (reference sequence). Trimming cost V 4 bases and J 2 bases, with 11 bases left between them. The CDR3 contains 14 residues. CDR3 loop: CASSGQGDTDTQYF. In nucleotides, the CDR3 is TGTGCCAGCAGCGGCCAAGGGGACACAGATACGCAGTATTTT.

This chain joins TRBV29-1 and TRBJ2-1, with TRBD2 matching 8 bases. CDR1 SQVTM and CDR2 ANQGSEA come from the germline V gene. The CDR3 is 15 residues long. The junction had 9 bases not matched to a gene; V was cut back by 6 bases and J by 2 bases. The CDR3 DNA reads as TGCAGCGTCACCGGGCCGGGGGGGGCCTACAATGAGCAGTTCTTC. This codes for CSVTGPGGAYNEQFF.

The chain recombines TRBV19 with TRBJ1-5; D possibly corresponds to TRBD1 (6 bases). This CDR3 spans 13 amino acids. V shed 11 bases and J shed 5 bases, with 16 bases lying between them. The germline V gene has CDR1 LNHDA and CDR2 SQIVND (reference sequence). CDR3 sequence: CAPTGHRDQPQHF. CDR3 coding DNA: TGTGCCCCAACAGGGCATAGGGATCAGCCCCAGCATTTT.

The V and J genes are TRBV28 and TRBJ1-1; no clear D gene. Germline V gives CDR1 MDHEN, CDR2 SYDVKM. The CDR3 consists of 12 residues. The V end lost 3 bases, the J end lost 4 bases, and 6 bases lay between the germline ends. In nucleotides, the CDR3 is TGTGCCAGCAGTTTGACTTTCACTGAAGCTTTCTTT. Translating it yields CASSLTFTEAFF.

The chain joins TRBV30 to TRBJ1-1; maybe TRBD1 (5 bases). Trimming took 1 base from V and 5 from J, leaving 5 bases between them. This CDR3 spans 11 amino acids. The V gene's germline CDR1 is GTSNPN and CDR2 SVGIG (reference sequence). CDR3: CAWSGQTEAFF. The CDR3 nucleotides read TGTGCCTGGAGTGGACAGACTGAAGCTTTCTTT.

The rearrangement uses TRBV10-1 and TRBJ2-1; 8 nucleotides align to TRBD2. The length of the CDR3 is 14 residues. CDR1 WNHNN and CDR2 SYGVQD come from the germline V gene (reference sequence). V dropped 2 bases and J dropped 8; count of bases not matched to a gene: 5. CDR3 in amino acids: CASSETGGPDEQFF. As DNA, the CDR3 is TGCGCCAGCAGTGAGACGGGAGGGCCTGATGAGCAGTTCTTC.

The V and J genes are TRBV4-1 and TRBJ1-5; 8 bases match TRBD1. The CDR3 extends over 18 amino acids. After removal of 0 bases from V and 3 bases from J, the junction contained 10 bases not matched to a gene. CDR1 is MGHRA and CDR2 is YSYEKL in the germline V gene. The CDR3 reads CASSQDSGWGQDNQPQHF. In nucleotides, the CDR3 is TGCGCCAGCAGCCAAGACTCGGGATGGGGACAGGACAATCAGCCCCAGCATTTT.

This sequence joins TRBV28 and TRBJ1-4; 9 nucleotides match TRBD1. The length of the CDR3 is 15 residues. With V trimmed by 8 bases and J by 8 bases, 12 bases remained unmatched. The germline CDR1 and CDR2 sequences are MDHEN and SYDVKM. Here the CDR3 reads CASLPRDRAEEKLFF. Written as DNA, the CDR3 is TGTGCCAGCCTACCCAGGGACAGGGCGGAAGAAAAACTGTTTTTT.

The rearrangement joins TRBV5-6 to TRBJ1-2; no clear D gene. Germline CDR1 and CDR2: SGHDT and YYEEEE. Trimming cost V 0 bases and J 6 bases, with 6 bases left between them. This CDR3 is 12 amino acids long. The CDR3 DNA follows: TGTGCCAGCAGCTTGGAAGCGGATGGCTACACCTTC. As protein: CASSLEADGYTF.

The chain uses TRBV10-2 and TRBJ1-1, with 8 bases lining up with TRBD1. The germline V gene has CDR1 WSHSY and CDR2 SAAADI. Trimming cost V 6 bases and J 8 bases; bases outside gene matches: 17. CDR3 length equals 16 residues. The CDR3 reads CASRKTRDRPGEEAFF. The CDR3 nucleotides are TGCGCCAGCAGGAAGACCCGGGACAGGCCCGGCGAGGAAGCTTTCTTT.

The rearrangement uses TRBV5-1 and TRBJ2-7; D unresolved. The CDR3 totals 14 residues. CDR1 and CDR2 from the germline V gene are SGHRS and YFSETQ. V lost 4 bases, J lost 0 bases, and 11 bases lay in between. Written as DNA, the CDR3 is TGCGCCAGCAGCCCGCCGGCAGGCTCCTACGAGCAGTACTTC. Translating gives CASSPPAGSYEQYF.

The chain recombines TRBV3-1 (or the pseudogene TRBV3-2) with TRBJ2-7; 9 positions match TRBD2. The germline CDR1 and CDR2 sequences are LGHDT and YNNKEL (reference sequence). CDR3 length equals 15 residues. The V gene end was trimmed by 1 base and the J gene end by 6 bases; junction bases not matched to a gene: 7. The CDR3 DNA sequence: TGTGCCAGCAGCCAAGGGGGGACTAGCTCCCCCGAGCAGTACTTC. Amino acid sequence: CASSQGGTSSPEQYF.

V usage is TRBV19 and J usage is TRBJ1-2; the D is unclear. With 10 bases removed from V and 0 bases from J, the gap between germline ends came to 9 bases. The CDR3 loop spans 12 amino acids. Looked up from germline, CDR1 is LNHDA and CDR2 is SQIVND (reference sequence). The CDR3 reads CAIGNPNYGYTF. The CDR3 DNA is TGTGCCATCGGTAATCCTAACTATGGCTACACCTTC.